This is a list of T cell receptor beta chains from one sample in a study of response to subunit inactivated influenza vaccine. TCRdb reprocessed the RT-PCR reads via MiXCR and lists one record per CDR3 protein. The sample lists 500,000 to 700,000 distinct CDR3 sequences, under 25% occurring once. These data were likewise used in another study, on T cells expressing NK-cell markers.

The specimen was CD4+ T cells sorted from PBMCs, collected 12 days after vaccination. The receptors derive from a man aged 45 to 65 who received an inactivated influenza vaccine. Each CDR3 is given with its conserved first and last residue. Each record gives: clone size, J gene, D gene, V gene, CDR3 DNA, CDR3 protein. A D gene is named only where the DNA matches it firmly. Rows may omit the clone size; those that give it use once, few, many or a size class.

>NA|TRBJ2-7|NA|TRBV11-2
TGTGCCAGCAGCTTGGTTCTTTCTAGCGTGGCCTACGAGCAGTACTTC
CASSLVLSSVAYEQYF
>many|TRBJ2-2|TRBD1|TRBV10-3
TGTGCCATCAGGCGACAGGGGATGGACACCGGGGAGCTGTTTTTT
CAIRRQGMDTGELFF
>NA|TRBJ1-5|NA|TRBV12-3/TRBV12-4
TGTGCCAGCACCAGGGACGGCTATCAGCCCCAGCATTTT
CASTRDGYQPQHF
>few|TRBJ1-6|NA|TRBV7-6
TGTGCCAGCAGCTCCGGGACTAATAATTCACCCCTCCACTTT
CASSSGTNNSPLHF
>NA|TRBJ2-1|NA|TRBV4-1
TGCGCCAGCAGCCAAAGCCGGAGCTCCTACAATGAGCAGTTCTTC
CASSQSRSSYNEQFF
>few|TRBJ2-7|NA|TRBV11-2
TGTGCCAGCAGCGTCGCAGGTAACCCCTACGAGCAGTACTTC
CASSVAGNPYEQYF
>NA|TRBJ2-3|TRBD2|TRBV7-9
TGTGCCAGCAGCTTTGGTAGCGGGATAGATACGCAGTATTTT
CASSFGSGIDTQYF
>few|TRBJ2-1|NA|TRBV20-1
TGCAGTGCTAACACTCCTAATGGGAATGAGCAGTTCTTC
CSANTPNGNEQFF
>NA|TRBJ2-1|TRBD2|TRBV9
TGTGCCAGCAGCCCCAGCGGGAGTAGGGGCAATGAGCAGTTCTTC
CASSPSGSRGNEQFF
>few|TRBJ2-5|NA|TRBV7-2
TGTGCCAGCAGTGCGGGGATGAGGGAGACCCAGTACTTC
CASSAGMRETQYF
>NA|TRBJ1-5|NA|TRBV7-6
TGTGCCAGCAGCTTAGCAGGGAATCGTGGGTCTCAGCCCCAGCATTTT
CASSLAGNRGSQPQHF
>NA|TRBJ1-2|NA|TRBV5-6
TGTGCCAGCAGCGCGGGACAAGGTGGCTACACCTTC
CASSAGQGGYTF
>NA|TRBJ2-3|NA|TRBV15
TGTGCCACCAGCAGAGATCAAGGAGATACGCAGTATTTT
CATSRDQGDTQYF
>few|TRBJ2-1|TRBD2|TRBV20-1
TGCAGTGCCCTGTCGGGGACTAGCGGTAACAATGAGCAGTTCTTC
CSALSGTSGNNEQFF
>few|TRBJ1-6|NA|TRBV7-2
TGTGCCAGCAGCTTAGATTCCCGGGGGAAGACGTCACCCCTCCACTTT
CASSLDSRGKTSPLHF
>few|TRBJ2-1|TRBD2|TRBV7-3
TGTGCCAGCAGCTTAACGGAGAACCCACCGGGACTAGCTTTGTATGAGCAGTTCTTC
CASSLTENPPGLALYEQFF
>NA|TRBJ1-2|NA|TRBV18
TGTGCCAGCTCACCACCGATAGGGGTTGGCTACACCTTC
CASSPPIGVGYTF
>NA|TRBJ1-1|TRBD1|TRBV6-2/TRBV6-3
TGTGCCAGCAGTTCAGACAGGGGGCGGTCGAACACTGAAGCTTTCTTT
CASSSDRGRSNTEAFF
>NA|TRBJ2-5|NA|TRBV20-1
TGCAGTGCTAGCCCCGTGGTTAAAGCAGAGACCCAGTACTTC
CSASPVVKAETQYF
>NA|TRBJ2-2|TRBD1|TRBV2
TGTGCCAGCAGTGGACAGGGACAGGCGAACACCGGGGAGCTGTTTTTT
CASSGQGQANTGELFF
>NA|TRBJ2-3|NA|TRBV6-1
TGTGCCAGCAAATCCCGGGACGCGAGCACAGATACGCAGTATTTT
CASKSRDASTDTQYF
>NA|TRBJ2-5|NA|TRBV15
TGTGCCACCAGCCGTACGACAGTGGAGGAGACCCAGTACTTC
CATSRTTVEETQYF
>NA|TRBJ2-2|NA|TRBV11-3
TGTGCCAGCAGTCGGGACACGGGCAGGGAGCTGTTTTTT
CASSRDTGRELFF
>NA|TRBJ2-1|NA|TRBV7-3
TGTGCCAGCAGTCGGGACACGAGGAAGCAGTTCTTC
CASSRDTRKQFF
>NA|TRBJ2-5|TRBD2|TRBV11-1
TGTGCCAGCAGCTTAGTCAGCGGGGGCCGAAAAGAGACCCAGTACTTC
CASSLVSGGRKETQYF
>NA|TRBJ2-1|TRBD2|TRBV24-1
TGTGCCACCAGTGACTCGACCAAGACAAGCGGGAGGGATTCCTACAATGAGCAGTTCTTC
CATSDSTKTSGRDSYNEQFF
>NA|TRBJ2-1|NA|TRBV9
TGTGCCAGCAGCGTAGCTCGGACAGAATCCTACAATGAGCAGTTCTTC
CASSVARTESYNEQFF
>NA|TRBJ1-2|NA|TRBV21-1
TGTGCCAGCAGCAACCACTCAGAGGCGAACTATGGCTACACCTTC
CASSNHSEANYGYTF
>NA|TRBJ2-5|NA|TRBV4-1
TGCGCCAGCAGCCGTCTACAGAAAATTCAAGAGACCCAGTACTTC
CASSRLQKIQETQYF
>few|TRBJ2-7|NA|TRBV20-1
TGCAGTGCTAGGTCCGGGGGCCTGTTCTACGAGCAGTACTTC
CSARSGGLFYEQYF
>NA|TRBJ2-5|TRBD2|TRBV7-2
TGTGCCAGCAGCCGAAGGACTAGCGGGAATCGGACCCAGTACTTC
CASSRRTSGNRTQYF
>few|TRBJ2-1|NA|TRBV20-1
TGCAGTGCTAGACAACCCAGGGGTGAGCAGTTCTTC
CSARQPRGEQFF
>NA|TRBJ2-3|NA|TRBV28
TGTGCCAGCCCTCCCAGAGGAGCGCACGGGGATACGCAGTATTTT
CASPPRGAHGDTQYF
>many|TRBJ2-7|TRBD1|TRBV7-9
TGTGCCAGCAGCACCGGGACAGGGATCTACGAGCAGTACTTC
CASSTGTGIYEQYF
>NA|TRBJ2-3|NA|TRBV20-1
TGCAGTGCTAGAATGATATCCCGGGCCCAGGGGGATACGCAGTATTTT
CSARMISRAQGDTQYF
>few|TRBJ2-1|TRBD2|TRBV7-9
TGTGCCAGCAGCTCCAATAGCGGGCGAGACTACAATGAGCAGTTCTTC
CASSSNSGRDYNEQFF
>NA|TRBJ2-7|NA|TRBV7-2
TGTGCCAGCAGCTTAGAATGGGCCACCTCCTACGAGCAGTACTTC
CASSLEWATSYEQYF
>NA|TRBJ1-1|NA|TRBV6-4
TGTGCCAGCAGTGAGACTTGGCAGGGAGGCACTGAAGCTTTCTTT
CASSETWQGGTEAFF
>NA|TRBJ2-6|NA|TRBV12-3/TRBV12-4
TGTGCCAGCACCTTTAGCTCTGGGGCCAACGCCCTGACTTTC
CASTFSSGANALTF
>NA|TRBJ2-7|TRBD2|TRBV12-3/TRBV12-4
TGTGCCAGCAGCTTGAGCGGGAGGGGGGAGGAGCAGTACTTC
CASSLSGRGEEQYF
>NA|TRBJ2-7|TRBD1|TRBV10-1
TGCGCCAGCAGCCGGGGACAGGGATTAACCTACGAGCAGTACTTC
CASSRGQGLTYEQYF
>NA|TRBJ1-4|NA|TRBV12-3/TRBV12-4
TGTGCCAGCAGTTTCAACTCGAATGAAAAACTGTTTTTT
CASSFNSNEKLFF
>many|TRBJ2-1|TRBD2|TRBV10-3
TGTGCCATCAGTGGGGGGGGAAGCTCCTACAATGAGCAGTTCTTC
CAISGGGSSYNEQFF
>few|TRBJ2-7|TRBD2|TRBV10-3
TGTGCCATCAGTGCGACTAGCGGGAGGAACGAGCAGTACTTC
CAISATSGRNEQYF
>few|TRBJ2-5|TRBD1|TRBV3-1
TGTGCCAGCAGCCAAGGTTTGACAGGGGGAAGCCAAGAGACCCAGTACTTC
CASSQGLTGGSQETQYF
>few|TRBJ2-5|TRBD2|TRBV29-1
TGCAGCGTTGATGTGTCAGGGAGGGCGACCCAGTACTTC
CSVDVSGRATQYF
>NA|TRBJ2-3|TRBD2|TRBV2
TGTGCCAGCACAGGCGGGACTAGCGGCCTTCTATCCCACACAGATACGCAGTATTTT
CASTGGTSGLLSHTDTQYF
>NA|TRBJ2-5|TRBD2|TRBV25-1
TGTGCCAGCAGTGATCGGTGGGGAGGGGAGACCCAGTACTTC
CASSDRWGGETQYF
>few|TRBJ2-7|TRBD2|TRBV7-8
TGTGCCAGCAGCATCCAACGGACTAGCGTCGAGCAGTACTTC
CASSIQRTSVEQYF
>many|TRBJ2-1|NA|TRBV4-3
TGCGCCAGCAGCCAAGATTGGGGCAGAGAGATTTACAATGAGCAGTTCTTC
CASSQDWGREIYNEQFF
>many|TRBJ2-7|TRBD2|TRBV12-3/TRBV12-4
TGTGCCAGCAGTTTAAGGTCTAGCGGATACGAGCAGTACTTC
CASSLRSSGYEQYF
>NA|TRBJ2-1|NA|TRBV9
TGTGCCAGCAGCGTATTACCGGGTGTTGGCTACAATGAGCAGTTCTTC
CASSVLPGVGYNEQFF
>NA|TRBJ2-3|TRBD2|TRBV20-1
TGCAGTGCCCATAAAGCGGGAGTATGGGATACGCAGTATTTT
CSAHKAGVWDTQYF
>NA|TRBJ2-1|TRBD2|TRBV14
TGTGCCAGCAGCCCTTACAGACTAGCCGGCTCCTACAATGAGCAGTTCTTC
CASSPYRLAGSYNEQFF
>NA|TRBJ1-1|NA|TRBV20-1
TGCAGTGCTAGGAACGTCATCCAATTGGGGTACAAGGACACTGAAGCTTTCTTT
CSARNVIQLGYKDTEAFF
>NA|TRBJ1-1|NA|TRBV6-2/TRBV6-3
TGTGCCAGCACTCCCACCCCCGGGACCCGGAACACTGAAGCTTTCTTT
CASTPTPGTRNTEAFF
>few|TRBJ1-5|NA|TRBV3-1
TGTGCCAGCAGCCCCTCTTTGCAGGAGGGGGCCCAGCATTTT
CASSPSLQEGAQHF
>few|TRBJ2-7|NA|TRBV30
TGTGCCTGGAGTTATAGGGATTCGGGCGAGCAGTACTTC
CAWSYRDSGEQYF
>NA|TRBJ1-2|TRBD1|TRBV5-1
TGCGCCAGCAGCTCGGACAGGGCTATCTATGGCTACACCTTC
CASSSDRAIYGYTF